Detailed here is one TCR beta chain. This receptor's antigen is unknown. Base qualities were left out, and no much larger clone turns up one base away. Trimming takes 2 bases from V and 2 bases from J, and the germline ends sit 13 bases apart. CDR1 is given as MNHEY and CDR2 as SVGEGT, both from the germline V gene. Including the terminal cysteine and phenylalanine, the CDR3 comprises 15 residues. The retained sequence is limited to the CDR3, 45 bases, with the frame set at the first base. The sample comes from a study of response to subunit inactivated influenza vaccine (dated by TCRdb to 2016 to 2019). As for the study more broadly: Deep quantitative profiling of the T cell receptor repertoire was used in the study to follow responses to a trivalent subunit inactivated influenza vaccine.

The library was built by means of RT-PCR. Sequencing relied on an Illumina HiSeq 2500. In TCRdb, the public reads were trimmed at Q25 with fastp and aligned with MiXCR, with productive beta chains retained. Under each unique CDR3 protein, matching rows form one entry showing the most common genes and DNA. The sample table records hundreds of thousands of distinct CDR3 sequences; 14% of these occur just once. 6.5% to 8.5% of the sample is in the top ten clones. The investigation overall reported the following: The authors suggested that each seasonal influenza vaccination may recruit only a limited number of new T cells.

Material: PBMCs from blood, obtained 14 to 15 days before vaccination. The origin of this receptor is a man between 45 and 60 years old who received an inactivated influenza vaccine. Donor details come from another sample of the same person, matched by shared clones. The rearrangement joined TRBV6-2 or TRBV6-3 to TRBJ2-7; TRBD2 could be the D gene, as 6 bases match. The DNA is as follows: TGTGCCAGCAGTTACGCCCTAGCGCGTACCTACGAGCAGTACTTC. It specifies CASSYALARTYEQYF.